This T cell receptor (beta chain) was sequenced in a study of T-cell memory formation after mild COVID-19. This clonotype came up a few times. There are 17 residues in the CDR3. In germline, CDR1 is LNHDA, CDR2 SQIVND (reference sequence). V was pared by 5 bases and J by 3 bases, with 15 bases of the junction left unmatched. TCRdb passed the 5' RACE reads through MiXCR, listing each CDR3 protein once. The data hold approximately 190,000 distinct CDR3 sequences, with around 20% observed a single time. Material: PBMCs or a T cell subset sorted from them (not recorded which). This chain links TRBV19 with TRBJ1-1, with 7 nucleotides matching TRBD1. This sequence originates from an adult woman who had mild COVID-19 (a few samples of this study predate the infection). Cell type and time point are not known. CDR3 residues: CASSPVPRQGVDTEAFF. The CDR3 bases are TGTGCCAGTAGTCCAGTCCCCCGTCAGGGGGTGGACACTGAAGCTTTCTTT.